The 14 T cell receptor beta chains reported below all come from one sample, sequenced in a study of cytomegalovirus exposure and HLA in healthy donors. PCR involved 60 Vbeta and 13 Jbeta primers. Only in-frame clones appear in the TCRdb table, and some are missing; sequencing was by immunoSEQ multiplex PCR. The data contain 150,000 or so clones, roughly 80% of them singletons. Sequenced input: PBMCs. The receptors stem from a middle-aged man in good health and CMV-seropositive.

The J gene is TRBJ2-3, the V gene TRBV7-6, with 12 bases that match TRBD2. Germline V CDR1 and CDR2: SGHVS, FNYEAQ. V was pared by 2 bases and J by 5 bases, with 8 bases of the junction left unmatched. The CDR3 consists of 17 residues. CDR3 nucleotides: TGTGCCAGCAGCTTACCTAGCGGGAGGGCCGAGGGAGATACGCAGTATTTT. It codes for CASSLPSGRAEGDTQYF.

The sample holds one count of this clone. V and J are TRBV7-2 and TRBJ2-1, with D possibly being TRBD2 (6 bases). The CDR3 length is 15 residues. Germline values: CDR1 SGHTA, CDR2 FQGNSA. The germline V and J ends were trimmed by 5 bases and 7 bases, with 18 bases remaining between them. In DNA form, the CDR3 reads TGTGCCAGCAGCCCCATCCCCGGGAGTGGGAATGAGCAGTTCTTC. Protein: CASSPIPGSGNEQFF.

The chain combines TRBV10-2 with TRBJ2-7; D perhaps matches TRBD1 (5 bases). V was clipped by 7 bases and J by 1 base, with 17 bases between them. The CDR3 runs 15 residues. Germline assignment: CDR1 WSHSY and CDR2 SAAADI. CDR3 sequence reads: CASNTNAGQSYEQYF. In DNA form, the CDR3 reads TGCGCCAGCAATACAAACGCTGGACAATCCTACGAGCAGTACTTC.

The rearrangement uses TRBV4-1 and TRBJ2-1; 14 bases align to TRBD2. The CDR3 contains 16 residues. Germline CDR1 MGHRA, CDR2 YSYEKL. The V gene end was trimmed by 5 bases and the J gene end by 8 bases; junction bases not matched to a gene: 8. CDR3 nucleotides: TGCGCCAGCAGCTTCAGACTAGCGGGAGGGCCATATGAGCAGTTCTTC. Its protein product is CASSFRLAGGPYEQFF.

The chain employs TRBV5-1 and TRBJ2-2; no clear D gene. Trimming shortened V by 0 bases and J by 3 bases, and 6 bases separated the two germline ends. CDR1 and CDR2 from the germline V gene are SGHRS and YFSETQ. The CDR3 length is 14 residues. Written as DNA, the CDR3 is TGCGCCAGCAGCTTGGGGCGGCACACCGGGGAGCTGTTTTTT. It specifies CASSLGRHTGELFF.

The chain recombines TRBV6-1 with TRBJ2-7, with 7 bases lining up with TRBD1. V was pared by 3 bases and J by 2 bases, with 10 bases of the junction left unmatched. This CDR3 is built from 16 residues. Germline values: CDR1 MNHNS, CDR2 SASEGT. CDR3 protein: CASSEREDRTPYEQYF. CDR3 coding DNA: TGTGCCAGCAGTGAGAGAGAGGACAGGACGCCCTACGAGCAGTACTTC.

The chain joins TRBV11-3 to TRBJ1-1; TRBD1 is a possible D gene (6 bases). The V and J ends lost 2 bases and 8 bases respectively, with 12 bases between them. Germline values: CDR1 SGHNT, CDR2 YENEEA. The CDR3 is made up of 13 amino acids. The CDR3 sequence: CASSLHQGSEAFF. As DNA, the CDR3 is TGTGCCAGCAGCTTACACCAGGGGTCCGAAGCTTTCTTT.

The rearrangement uses TRBV19 and TRBJ1-5; D is unclear. The V end was cut by 2 bases, the J end by 4 bases, with 15 bases between. Germline values: CDR1 LNHDA, CDR2 SQIVND (reference sequence). The CDR3 consists of 16 residues. CDR3 sequence reads: CASSISSDTVNQPQHF. The CDR3, as DNA: TGTGCCAGTAGTATAAGTTCCGATACGGTTAATCAGCCCCAGCATTTT.

The rearrangement joins TRBV7-3 to TRBJ2-5; D is perhaps TRBD2 (6 bases). V dropped 4 bases and J dropped 1 base, with 10 bases sitting between them. Germline CDR1 is SGHTA and CDR2 is FQGTGA. The CDR3 contains 14 residues. The CDR3 spells CASSSHGGQETQYF. CDR3 in DNA: TGTGCCAGCAGCTCCCACGGGGGCCAAGAGACCCAGTACTTC.

This clone came up a few times. The chain has TRBV2 and TRBJ2-5, with TRBD2 identical over 8 bases. The J call may be wrong; the DNA end is better matched by TRBJ2-7. Germline V gene data show CDR1 as SNHLY and CDR2 as FYNNEI. This CDR3 is built from 14 residues. CDR3 region: CASSASGGSYEQYF. CDR3 DNA sequence: TGTGCCAGCAGTGCAAGCGGGGGTTCCTACGAGCAGTACTTC.

The sample holds a few counts of this clone. This chain connects TRBV2 to TRBJ1-5, with a possible D match to TRBD1 (6 bases). Between the trimmed V and J ends, which lost 0 bases and 4 bases, there was a span of 7 bases. Per the germline V gene, CDR1 is SNHLY and CDR2 is FYNNEI. CDR3 length equals 14 residues. In DNA, the CDR3 is TGTGCCAGCAGTGAAGCACAGGGAAATCAGCCCCAGCATTTT. Translating gives CASSEAQGNQPQHF. Complete variable domain (other parts from reference TRBV2 and TRBJ1-5): EPEVTQTPSHQVTQMGQEVILRCVPISNHLYFYWYRQILGQKVEFLVSFYNNEISEKSEIFDDQFSVERPDGSNFTLKIRSTKLEDSAMYFCASSEAQGNQPQHFGDGTRLSIL.

This clone was seen a single time. This chain uses TRBV7-8 with TRBJ1-1; TRBD1 agrees at 7 bases. Germline lookup yields CDR1 SGHVS and CDR2 FQNEAQ. CDR3 length equals 14 residues. V lost 1 base and J lost 4; bases outside the gene matches: 3. The CDR3: CASSLDRGVTEAFF. The CDR3 DNA reads as TGTGCCAGCAGCTTAGACAGGGGCGTCACTGAAGCTTTCTTT.

The chain joins TRBV6-5 to TRBJ2-7; no definite D call. Trimming removed 0 bases from V and 2 bases from J, with 8 bases in between. CDR3 size: 14 residues. The V gene's germline CDR1 is MNHEY and CDR2 SVGAGI. CDR3 bases: TGTGCCAGCAGTTACTCTCAGGTTCCCTACGAGCAGTACTTC. It codes for CASSYSQVPYEQYF.

The rearrangement joins TRBV29-1 to TRBJ1-4, with D uncertain. The V gene lost 4 bases and the J gene lost 8 bases, with 14 bases spanning the gap. The CDR3 length is 13 residues. Germline V lookup: CDR1 SQVTM, CDR2 ANQGSEA. This CDR3 reads CSVGTLKEEKLFF. The DNA of the CDR3 is TGCAGCGTTGGGACTTTGAAGGAGGAAAAACTGTTTTTT.